Below, 20 T cell receptor beta chains from the same sample are listed, as sequenced in a study of CD8+ T cells in alopecia areata. cDNA serving as the sequencing template came from extracted, reverse transcribed RNA. The assay was immunoSEQ multiplex PCR, and TCRdb's table has in-frame clones only and misses some. In the table there are some 210,000 clones, 66% of which are singletons. The sample's treatment: oral pan-JAK inhibitor, 5-10 mg twice daily. The specimen was CD4+ T cells sorted from blood, collected at approximately week 45, from a patient treated with tofacitinib. The receptors here all came from a human donor with alopecia areata.

This clone was counted a few times. The genes are TRBV2 and TRBJ1-1; TRBD1 agrees at 11 bases. The CDR3 consists of 15 residues. V shed 4 bases and J 11 bases; nucleotides not matched to a gene: 12. Germline CDR1 and CDR2: SNHLY and FYNNEI. CDR3 amino acids: CASSGTGGAEYWAFF. CDR3 in DNA: TGTGCCAGCAGTGGGACAGGGGGCGCCGAATATTGGGCTTTCTTT.

The V and J genes are TRBV29-1 and TRBJ2-5, with D perhaps matching TRBD2 (7 bases). Germline assignment: CDR1 SQVTM and CDR2 ANQGSEA. This CDR3 is 12 amino acids long. The ends were cut back, 5 bases at V and 11 bases at J, with 18 bases in the middle. The CDR3 reads CSVLGQGREQYF. The CDR3 bases are TGCAGCGTTCTCGGTCAGGGGAGGGAGCAGTACTTC. The full variable domain, in which reference TRBV29-1 and TRBJ2-5 provide the parts outside the CDR3, is SAVISQKPSRDICQRGTSLTIQCQVDSQVTMMFWYRQQPGQSLTLIATANQGSEATYESGFVIDKFPISRPNLTFSTLTVSNMSPEDSSIYLCSVLGQGREQYFGPGTRLLVL.

This sequence joins TRBV30 and TRBJ1-4; maybe TRBD1 (5 bases). The CDR3 loop spans 13 amino acids. Trimming cost V 4 bases and J 7 bases, with 13 bases left between them. Germline lookup yields CDR1 GTSNPN and CDR2 SVGIG (reference sequence). The CDR3 DNA sequence: TGTGCCTGGAAGGGGCAGGGACTTGAAAAACTGTTTTTT. This translates into CAWKGQGLEKLFF.

The rearrangement links TRBV29-1 to TRBJ1-1, with D unresolved. V lost 4 bases to trimming and J lost 0 bases, with 12 bases between them. The CDR3 is 14 amino acids. From germline, CDR1 is SQVTM and CDR2 ANQGSEA. The CDR3 nucleotides read TGCAGCGTTGTTCGGGGAGGCTTGAACACTGAAGCTTTCTTT. This codes for CSVVRGGLNTEAFF.

In nucleotides, the CDR3 is TGTGCCGGTGGGGACACTGAAGCTTTCTTT. Translating it yields CAGGDTEAFF. The V call is TRBV30, the J call TRBJ1-1; D ambiguous. This CDR3 region has 10 residues. V lost 8 bases to trimming and J lost 3 bases, with 7 bases between them. Germline V lookup: CDR1 GTSNPN, CDR2 SVGIG (reference sequence).

The gene calls are TRBV6-1 and TRBJ1-2; D not resolved. The germline CDR1 and CDR2 sequences are MNHNS and SASEGT. This CDR3 has 12 amino acids. The V end lost 10 bases, the J end lost 1 base, and 10 bases lay between the germline ends. In DNA, the CDR3 is TGTGCCACCCCGGGAAGTAACTATGGCTACACCTTC. It yields the protein CATPGSNYGYTF.

The V and J genes are TRBV7-2 and TRBJ1-2; D is uncertain. The CDR3 has 15 amino acids. Per germline, CDR1 SGHTA and CDR2 FQGNSA. The V gene lost 4 bases and the J gene lost 8 bases, with 20 bases spanning the gap. CDR3 amino acids: CASSSPPTGERGYTF. CDR3 in DNA: TGTGCCAGCAGCTCCCCCCCCACGGGAGAGAGGGGCTACACCTTC.

The V gene is TRBV6-6, the J gene TRBJ2-7, with 7 bases aligning to TRBD1. Germline CDR1 reads MNHNY; CDR2 reads SVGAGI (reference sequence). The CDR3 consists of 14 residues. V dropped 6 bases and J dropped 2; count of bases not matched to a gene: 7. CDR3 DNA: TGTGCCAGCAGCCCGGACAGGTCAACCTACGAGCAGTACTTC. It codes for CASSPDRSTYEQYF.

The V and J genes are TRBV7-9 and TRBJ2-3; 13 bases agree with TRBD2. With V trimmed by 5 bases and J by 4 bases, 3 bases remained unmatched. Germline V gene sequence: CDR1 SEHNR, CDR2 FQNEAQ (reference sequence). The CDR3 has 15 amino acids. CDR3 in amino acids: CASSRTSGGSDTQYF. As DNA, the CDR3 is TGTGCCAGCAGCCGGACTAGCGGGGGCTCAGATACGCAGTATTTT.

The chain carries TRBV11-2 and TRBJ2-1; D gene uncertain. This CDR3 contains 13 residues. Trimming removed 5 bases at V and 6 bases at J, with 11 bases between. Germline V gene data show CDR1 as SGHAT and CDR2 as FQNNGV. CDR3 in DNA: TGTGCCAGCAGCCCTTTTCATACCAATGAGCAGTTCTTC. Its protein is CASSPFHTNEQFF.

This clone was counted between two and nine times. The chain is built from TRBV29-1 and TRBJ1-1; D ambiguous. The ends were cut back, 3 bases at V and 1 base at J, with 9 bases in the middle. CDR3 length: 13 amino acids. The germline V gene has CDR1 SQVTM and CDR2 ANQGSEA. CDR3 protein: CSVDIFKNTEAFF. CDR3 coding DNA: TGCAGCGTTGATATATTCAAGAACACTGAAGCTTTCTTT.

This chain links TRBV20-1 with TRBJ2-1; tentative D call: TRBD2 (5 bases). The CDR3 has 11 residues. Germline loops: CDR1 DFQATT, CDR2 SNEGSKA (reference sequence). V lost 7 bases, J lost 8 bases, and 12 bases lay in between. The CDR3 reads CSGEEEHEQFF. As DNA, the CDR3 is TGCAGTGGCGAGGAGGAACATGAGCAGTTCTTC.

V usage is TRBV29-1 and J usage is TRBJ2-3; tentative D call: TRBD2 (7 bases). Trimming took 3 bases from V and 2 from J, leaving 12 bases between them. CDR1 is SQVTM and CDR2 is ANQGSEA in the germline V gene. There are 14 residues in the CDR3. In DNA form, the CDR3 reads TGCAGCGTTGATGACGGGGGGCCCACAGATACGCAGTATTTT. As protein: CSVDDGGPTDTQYF.

The gene calls are TRBV30 and TRBJ1-3; D is ambiguous. Germline V CDR1 and CDR2: GTSNPN, SVGIG (reference sequence). Trimming pared 3 bases from V and 7 bases from J, leaving 10 bases between. The CDR3 consists of 12 residues. As DNA, the CDR3 is TGTGCCTGGAGCGAAAACGGGAACACCATATATTTT. Translated, it gives CAWSENGNTIYF.

V usage is TRBV5-1 and J usage is TRBJ2-1; no reliable D call. Trimming removed 1 base from V and 4 bases from J, with 12 bases in between. This CDR3 is 15 amino acids long. Germline V gene sequence: CDR1 SGHRS, CDR2 YFSETQ. The CDR3 DNA follows: TGCGCCAGCAGCTTGTCGCTGGAAGGATACAATGAGCAGTTCTTC. Residues: CASSLSLEGYNEQFF.

J is TRBJ2-1 and V is TRBV7-2, with D tentatively TRBD1 (8 bases). Germline V CDR1 and CDR2: SGHTA, FQGNSA. With 0 bases removed from V and 6 bases from J, the gap between germline ends came to 21 bases. The CDR3 has 18 residues. The CDR3 region is CASSLATGATGGVNEQFF. Written as DNA, the CDR3 is TGTGCCAGCAGCTTAGCTACCGGGGCCACAGGGGGGGTCAATGAGCAGTTCTTC.

This clone was seen only a few times. This chain links TRBV11-2 with TRBJ2-3; the match to TRBD2 covers 9 bases. This CDR3 region has 15 residues. The ends lost 3 bases at V and 4 bases at J; junction bases unmatched: 5. Germline assignment: CDR1 SGHAT and CDR2 FQNNGV. The CDR3 region has the DNA TGTGCCAGCAGCTTCGCGGGGGGGAAGGCAGATACGCAGTATTTT. Encoded protein: CASSFAGGKADTQYF.

The chain couples TRBV19 to TRBJ1-2; perhaps TRBD1 as D (5 bases). The V end was cut by 5 bases, the J end by 7 bases, with 26 bases between. Germline assignment: CDR1 LNHDA and CDR2 SQIVND (reference sequence). This CDR3 region has 17 residues. CDR3 nucleotides: TGTGCCAGTAGTGGGGCCGGTAAAGGGCGCTTTGACCTTGGCTACACCTTC. Its translation is CASSGAGKGRFDLGYTF. Supplemented by reference TRBV19 and TRBJ1-2, the full variable domain reads DGGITQSPKYLFRKEGQNVTLSCEQNLNHDAMYWYRQDPGQGLRLIYYSQIVNDFQKGDIAEGYSVSREKKESFPLTVTSAQKNPTAFYLCASSGAGKGRFDLGYTFGSGTRLTVV.

The rearrangement joins TRBV27 to TRBJ2-1, with 10 bases lining up with TRBD2. The trim removed 8 bases at V and 7 bases at J, leaving 5 bases unmatched. The CDR3 sequence is 13 residues long. Germline loops: CDR1 MNHEY, CDR2 SMNVEV (reference sequence). The CDR3 is CASAMGLANEQFF. DNA of the CDR3: TGTGCCAGCGCGATGGGACTAGCGAATGAGCAGTTCTTC.

This rearrangement joins TRBV7-9 to TRBJ2-1, with D perhaps matching TRBD1 (6 bases). The V end was cut by 6 bases, the J end by 5 bases, with 8 bases between. Germline V lookup: CDR1 SEHNR, CDR2 FQNEAQ (reference sequence). The CDR3 covers 12 residues. As DNA, the CDR3 is TGTGCCAGCAGTCGACAGGACAATGAGCAGTTCTTC. Translated: CASSRQDNEQFF.